This T cell receptor beta chain was found in a study of blood T cell repertoires in COVID-19. Seattle cases were enrolled at active infection and followed longitudinally. Repertoires were generated with immunoSEQ multiplex PCR, while TCRdb's copy carries only in-frame clones and drops some. The sample shows more than 150,000 clones, around 81% of them seen only once. The origin of this receptor is a woman aged 80 or over with COVID-19, enrolled during active disease. The sequencing sample was made of peripheral blood.

The CDR3 loop is CATKRLGTNSGNTIYF. The CDR3 DNA is TGTGCCACGAAGCGACTCGGGACTAACTCTGGAAACACCATATATTTT. The chain has TRBV21-1 and TRBJ1-3. TRBV21-1 is recorded as a pseudogene. The CDR3 is 16 residues long.